The next 13 T cell receptor beta chains were all read from a single sample in a study of T cell changes during pregnancy in multiple sclerosis. Repertoires were generated with immunoSEQ multiplex PCR, while TCRdb's copy carries only in-frame clones and drops some. The table records tens of thousands of clones, around 90% of them present only once. Sequencing was performed on PBMCs, taken in the first trimester of pregnancy. The receptors derive from a female donor in good health, serving as a control in a pregnancy study. Some clones in this sample may be carry-over from other donors' samples.

CDR3 region: CASSLTGSSYNEQFF. CDR3 sequence (DNA): TGCGCCAGCAGCTTGACAGGGAGCTCCTACAATGAGCAGTTCTTC. V is TRBV5-1 and J is TRBJ2-1; possible D gene TRBD1, 6 bases. V lost 1 base, J lost 0 bases, and 8 bases lay in between. CDR3 length equals 15 residues. The V gene's germline CDR1 is SGHRS and CDR2 YFSETQ. Full variable domain (outside the CDR3, taken from reference TRBV5-1 and TRBJ2-1): KAGVTQTPRYLIKTRGQQVTLSCSPISGHRSVSWYQQTPGQGLQFLFEYFSETQRNKGNFPGRFSGRQFSNSRSEMNVSTLELGDSALYLCASSLTGSSYNEQFFGPGTRLTVL.

The table lists this clone with a few counts. This chain links TRBV18 with TRBJ1-2; TRBD1 might be the D (5 bases). Looked up from germline, CDR1 is KGHSH and CDR2 is LQKENI. The V and J ends lost 3 bases and 4 bases respectively, with 18 bases between them. CDR3 length: 16 residues. The DNA of the CDR3 is TGTGCCAGCTCACCGGGAGCTGGAGGGGAGGCCTATGGCTACACCTTC. Its protein product is CASSPGAGGEAYGYTF.

This clone was seen a few times. The chain uses TRBV2 and TRBJ2-2, with TRBD2 matching over 8 bases. The V gene end was trimmed by 7 bases and the J gene end by 5 bases; junction bases not matched to a gene: 6. CDR3 length: 14 residues. CDR1 SNHLY and CDR2 FYNNEI come from the germline V gene. The CDR3 spells CASTGLASTGELFF. As DNA, the CDR3 is TGTGCCAGCACTGGACTAGCAAGTACCGGGGAGCTGTTTTTT.

The chain carries TRBV27 and TRBJ1-6; 7 nucleotides align to TRBD1. Germline V lookup: CDR1 MNHEY, CDR2 SMNVEV (reference sequence). The V segment lost 3 bases and the J segment 7 bases; nucleotides outside the gene matches: 9. The CDR3 has 16 residues. The CDR3 spells CASSFGQVISNSPLHF. The CDR3 nucleotides read TGTGCCAGCAGTTTTGGACAGGTTATTTCCAATTCACCCCTCCACTTT.

J is TRBJ1-1 and V is TRBV11-2, with no clear D. Germline assignment: CDR1 SGHAT and CDR2 FQNNGV. CDR3 size: 19 residues. Trimming cost V 1 base and J 0 bases, with 21 bases left between them. The CDR3 region has the DNA TGTGCCAGCAGCTTAGCGCCACTATGGGGTGAGGGCATGAACACTGAAGCTTTCTTT. It codes for CASSLAPLWGEGMNTEAFF.

V usage is TRBV7-2 and J usage is TRBJ2-1; maybe TRBD2 (6 bases). The CDR3 has 14 amino acids. Germline V CDR1 and CDR2: SGHTA, FQGNSA. Trimming shortened V by 4 bases and J by 6 bases, and 13 bases separated the two germline ends. For the CDR3, the DNA is TGTGCCAGCAGCTGGGGACTTCGGGGCAATGAGCAGTTCTTC. Its translation is CASSWGLRGNEQFF.

The chain combines TRBV7-9 with TRBJ1-4; tentatively, D is TRBD1 (5 bases). Germline CDR1 is SEHNR and CDR2 is FQNEAQ (reference sequence). V was clipped by 3 bases and J by 13 bases, with 21 bases between them. CDR3 length: 15 amino acids. CDR3 DNA: TGTGCCAGCAGCTTGTCCGGGACTAGGGCGGTTCCACTGTTTTTT. It encodes CASSLSGTRAVPLFF.

This sequence joins TRBV4-1 and TRBJ2-6; a possible D gene is TRBD1 (6 bases). The V end lost 4 bases, the J end lost 1 base, and 20 bases lay between the germline ends. The CDR3 is 19 residues long. Germline V gene data show CDR1 as MGHRA and CDR2 as YSYEKL. In DNA form, the CDR3 reads TGCGCCAGCAGCCGGTTTTTGGGGGCAGAAATGTCTGGGGCCAACGTCCTGACTTTC. Protein product: CASSRFLGAEMSGANVLTF.

The chain couples TRBV27 to TRBJ2-7; a possible D gene is TRBD2 (7 bases). Per the germline V gene, CDR1 is MNHEY and CDR2 is SMNVEV (reference sequence). The CDR3 is made up of 14 amino acids. The V gene lost 7 bases and the J gene lost 3 bases, with 16 bases spanning the gap. In nucleotides, the CDR3 is TGTGCCAGCAATACTAGGGGGGGAGACTACGAGCAGTACTTC. Residues: CASNTRGGDYEQYF.

The chain has TRBV5-1 and TRBJ2-5, with 7 bases fitting TRBD1. Germline V gene sequence: CDR1 SGHRS, CDR2 YFSETQ. The CDR3 spans 15 residues. J was trimmed by 2 bases and V by 4 bases; bases with no gene match: 8. The CDR3 region has the DNA TGCGCCAGCAGCCTCGGCTCGGGACAGCAAGAGACCCAGTACTTC. Translating gives CASSLGSGQQETQYF.

This chain links TRBV7-6 with TRBJ2-2; 7 bases match TRBD1. The J segment lost 4 bases and the V segment lost 1 base, leaving 6 bases of the junction unmatched. The CDR3 has 16 amino acids. CDR1 and CDR2 (germline): SGHVS, FNYEAQ. CDR3 residues: CASSLGQGVGTGELFF. CDR3 in DNA: TGTGCCAGCAGCTTAGGACAGGGCGTGGGCACCGGGGAGCTGTTTTTT.

The chain joins TRBV7-8 to TRBJ2-7; 9 nucleotides align to TRBD1. The CDR3 spans 14 residues. From germline, CDR1 is SGHVS and CDR2 FQNEAQ. V shed 5 bases, J shed 3 bases, and the junction held 5 bases outside the gene matches. The CDR3 DNA follows: TGTGCCAGCAGCCCGCGACAGGGGGGCTACGAGCAGTACTTC. Protein sequence: CASSPRQGGYEQYF. The whole variable domain, remainder taken from reference TRBV7-8 and TRBJ2-7, is GAGVSQSPRYKVAKRGQDVALRCDPISGHVSLFWYQQALGQGPEFLTYFQNEAQLDKSGLPSDRFFAERPEGSVSTLKIQRTQQEDSAVYLCASSPRQGGYEQYFGPGTRLTVT.

The chain uses TRBV6-5 and TRBJ1-2; 7 positions agree with TRBD1. The CDR3 runs to 13 residues. V shed 6 bases and J 7 bases; nucleotides not matched to a gene: 8. Germline V gene sequence: CDR1 MNHEY, CDR2 SVGAGI. The CDR3 loop reads CASRPTGRLGYTF. The CDR3 coding sequence is TGTGCCAGCAGACCGACAGGGCGGCTTGGCTACACCTTC.